This TCR beta chain was identified during a study of cytomegalovirus exposure and HLA in healthy donors. Repertoires were generated with immunoSEQ multiplex PCR, while TCRdb's copy carries only in-frame clones and drops some. In the table there are 90,000 to 140,000 clones, around 87% of which are singletons. The germline V gene has CDR1 SEHNR and CDR2 FQNEAQ (reference sequence). Between the trimmed V and J ends, which lost 5 bases and 5 bases, there was a span of 8 bases. CDR3 length: 12 amino acids. This chain uses TRBV7-9 with TRBJ2-3; the D is unclear. The sample taken for sequencing was PBMCs. This TCR came from a woman younger than 35 in good health and CMV-seropositive. CDR3: CASSPALDTQYF. The CDR3 coding sequence is TGTGCCAGCAGCCCCGCGTTAGATACGCAGTATTTT.